The 32 T cell receptor beta chains given below trace back to one sample, sequenced in a study of T-cell reconstitution after alpha-beta-depleted transplantation in children (TCRdb year 2016). Libraries were made using PCR. The run used an Illumina HiSeq 2500. Molecular barcoding was employed in the preparation of TCR libraries, with unique molecular identifiers being used to normalize TCRbeta repertoire quantification. TCRdb ran its own pipeline on the public reads, namely fastp trimming at Q25 and MiXCR clone calling, and kept in-frame beta chains. All rows with the same CDR3 protein become a single entry with the most common DNA and genes. In all, the sample holds approximately 400,000 distinct CDR3 sequences, and roughly a tenth of those were seen once. The top ten clonotypes cover roughly 6% of the sample. Here the sequenced sample was PBMCs from the stem cell graft donor, taken from the stem cell graft. The receptors here all came from a human donor who donated a stem cell graft to a child with acute myeloid leukemia.

This clonotype has a handful of counts. The chain employs TRBV4-2 and TRBJ2-7; D possibly corresponds to TRBD2 (7 bases). The V gene's germline CDR1 is LGHNA and CDR2 YNFKEQ. The V gene lost 2 bases and the J gene lost 0 bases, with 17 bases spanning the gap. The CDR3 sequence is 17 residues long. The DNA for the CDR3 is TGTGCCAGCAGCCAACAGGGGCGGGGGCTTAACTCCTACGAGCAGTACTTC. This encodes CASSQQGRGLNSYEQYF.

This clonotype was picked up many times. The V call is TRBV29-1, the J call TRBJ2-3; 9 bases match TRBD1. Germline V lookup: CDR1 SQVTM, CDR2 ANQGSEA. This CDR3 spans 16 amino acids. V lost 4 bases, J lost 0 bases, and 8 bases stayed unmatched. CDR3 coding DNA: TGCAGCGTTGCGATTGGACAGGGGAGAAGCACAGATACGCAGTATTTT. Translated: CSVAIGQGRSTDTQYF.

The sample holds many counts of this clonotype. One end of the junction fails to match germline, which may point to a read error. The chain couples TRBV7-7 to TRBJ2-1, with D possibly being TRBD2 (5 bases). The CDR3 has 17 residues. Looked up from germline, CDR1 is SSHAT and CDR2 is FNYEAQ (reference sequence). The CDR3 DNA is TGTGCTAGCAGCTTAGCCCTCACCGAGGGTTCCTACAATGAGCAGTTCTTC. It codes for CASSLALTEGSYNEQFF.

This clonotype appeared a few times. The V gene is TRBV7-9, the J gene TRBJ1-4; TRBD1 might be the D (6 bases). V lost 5 bases to trimming and J lost 3 bases, with 13 bases between them. The CDR3 is made up of 15 amino acids. Germline-derived CDR1 and CDR2 are SEHNR and FQNEAQ (reference sequence). This chain's CDR3 is CASSLEGHPNEKLFF. CDR3 DNA: TGTGCCAGCAGCCTGGAGGGACACCCTAATGAAAAACTGTTTTTT.

This clonotype was detected a few times. The V and J genes are TRBV6-1 and TRBJ2-7; TRBD1 aligns across 9 bases. The CDR3 is 14 amino acids. The V gene end was trimmed by 5 bases and the J gene end by 0 bases; junction bases not matched to a gene: 2. Germline V lookup: CDR1 MNHNS, CDR2 SASEGT. In nucleotides, the CDR3 is TGTGCCAGCAGTATGACAGGGGGCTCCTACGAGCAGTACGTC. Its translation is CASSMTGGSYEQYV.

This clonotype was recorded a few times. The CDR3 bases are TGTGCCAGCAGCTTCCTGGACAGACTCTATGGCTACACCTTC. This encodes CASSFLDRLYGYTF. The chain is built from TRBV7-9 and TRBJ1-2, with a possible D match to TRBD1 (6 bases). V shed 3 bases and J shed 4 bases, with 12 bases lying between them. This CDR3 is 14 amino acids long. Looked up from germline, CDR1 is SEHNR and CDR2 is FQNEAQ (reference sequence).

The CDR3 reads CASSRTEWETQYF. The CDR3 bases are TGTGCCAGCAGTAGGACAGAATGGGAGACCCAGTACTTC. This chain links TRBV6-1 with TRBJ2-5; the D gene is possibly TRBD1 (6 bases). The CDR3 consists of 13 residues. Trimming took off 5 bases at V and 5 bases at J, with 12 bases between the two ends. CDR1 and CDR2 from the germline V gene are MNHNS and SASEGT.

The rearrangement uses TRBV2 and TRBJ2-1, with 13 bases lining up with TRBD2. The J segment lost 5 bases and the V segment lost 2 bases, leaving 6 bases of the junction unmatched. Germline-derived CDR1 and CDR2 are SNHLY and FYNNEI. The CDR3 is 17 amino acids. The CDR3 region has the DNA TGTGCCAGCAGTGAAATATCCGGACTAGCGGGGGACAATGAGCAGTTCTTC. It encodes CASSEISGLAGDNEQFF.

This clonotype appeared many times. The chain carries TRBV21-1 and TRBJ2-1; the D call of TRBD2 is as the table states it, not checked on the DNA. TRBV21-1 is given as a pseudogene. CDR3 length: 18 residues. The CDR3 sequence is CAASGASGSANSYNEQFF. The CDR3 region has the DNA TGTGCCGCGAGCGGGGCTAGCGGGAGCGCCAACTCCTACAATGAGCAGTTCTTC.

The rearrangement uses TRBV12-3 or TRBV12-4 and TRBJ2-7; possibly TRBD1 for D (6 bases). This CDR3 spans 13 amino acids. Between the trimmed V and J ends, which lost 1 base and 6 bases, there was a span of 10 bases. CDR3 region: CASSLGVRGEQYF. The CDR3 DNA sequence: TGTGCCAGCAGTTTAGGGGTCAGGGGCGAGCAGTACTTC.

V is TRBV2 and J is TRBJ1-1, with a tentative D call TRBD1 (5 bases). Trimming left V 3 bases short and J 6 bases short, with 11 bases between. The germline CDR1 and CDR2 sequences are SNHLY and FYNNEI. This CDR3 contains 13 residues. The DNA for the CDR3 is TGTGCCAGCAGTGATATCAGGGCGCCTGAAGCTTTCTTT. Its translation: CASSDIRAPEAFF.

At least ten counts were recorded for this clonotype. V gene TRBV7-8 combines with J gene TRBJ2-7, with 7 bases lining up with TRBD2. CDR1 is SGHVS and CDR2 is FQNEAQ in the germline V gene. CDR3 size: 15 residues. With V trimmed by 5 bases and J by 3 bases, 10 bases remained unmatched. CDR3 in DNA: TGTGCCAGCAGCGCACAGGAGGGAGGGTTCTACGAGCAGTACGTC. Its translation: CASSAQEGGFYEQYV.

The chain is built from TRBV19 and TRBJ2-5; 12 bases map to TRBD1. Per the germline V gene, CDR1 is LNHDA and CDR2 is SQIVND (reference sequence). The V gene end was trimmed by 6 bases and the J gene end by 5 bases; junction bases not matched to a gene: 13. The CDR3 is made up of 17 amino acids. This CDR3 is CASRPNPGQGAVETQYF. CDR3 nucleotides: TGTGCCAGTAGGCCGAACCCGGGACAGGGGGCTGTGGAGACCCAGTACTTC. Full variable domain (rest looked up from reference TRBV19 and TRBJ2-5): DGGITQSPKYLFRKEGQNVTLSCEQNLNHDAMYWYRQDPGQGLRLIYYSQIVNDFQKGDIAEGYSVSREKKESFPLTVTSAQKNPTAFYLCASRPNPGQGAVETQYFGPGTRLLVL.

This clonotype was recorded a few times. V gene TRBV12-3 or TRBV12-4 combines with J gene TRBJ2-3; 7 bases align to TRBD2. J was trimmed by 2 bases and V by 4 bases; bases with no gene match: 6. This CDR3 has 15 residues. CDR3 in DNA: TGTGCCAGCAGTTCGCTAGCGGACCACACAGATACGCAGTATTTT. Translated, it gives CASSSLADHTDTQYF.

This chain uses TRBV4-1 with TRBJ2-1, with 10 positions matching TRBD1. V shed 4 bases, J shed 6 bases, and the junction held 9 bases outside the gene matches. The CDR3 extends over 16 amino acids. CDR1 is MGHRA, CDR2 YSYEKL, per germline. CDR3 coding DNA: TGCGCCAGCAGCCGAGCGACAGGGGGCTCGAGCAATGAGCAGTTCTTC. This encodes CASSRATGGSSNEQFF.

This chain uses TRBV6-2 or TRBV6-3 with TRBJ2-7; 8 bases map to TRBD2. This CDR3 comprises 15 residues. CDR1 is MNHEY, CDR2 SVGEGT, per germline. The V segment lost 2 bases and the J segment 1 base; nucleotides outside the gene matches: 4. As DNA, the CDR3 is TGTGCCAGCAGTTACCCCGGGACTAGTTCCTACGAGCAGTACTTC. Protein: CASSYPGTSSYEQYF.

This chain joins TRBV7-9 and TRBJ1-6, with a weak D call TRBD1 (6 bases). The CDR3 spans 14 residues. The V and J ends lost 5 bases and 10 bases respectively, with 15 bases between them. The germline V gene encodes CDR1 SEHNR and CDR2 FQNEAQ (reference sequence). CDR3 nucleotide sequence: TGTGCCAGCAGCACGTCAGGGGACGGCTCACCCCTCCACTTT. As protein: CASSTSGDGSPLHF.

This clonotype was seen at least ten times. The V call is TRBV29-1, the J call TRBJ1-1, with D maybe TRBD1 (6 bases). This CDR3 is 12 amino acids long. The germline V gene encodes CDR1 SQVTM and CDR2 ANQGSEA. Trimming took off 4 bases at V and 10 bases at J, with 16 bases between the two ends. CDR3 sequence: CSVVTGRYGAFF. Here the CDR3 DNA reads TGCAGCGTTGTTACAGGGAGGTATGGAGCTTTCTTT.

V and J are TRBV10-3 and TRBJ2-2; no clear D gene. The CDR3 totals 14 residues. In germline, CDR1 is ENHRY, CDR2 SYGVKD. Trimming shortened V by 4 bases and J by 7 bases, and 13 bases separated the two germline ends. As DNA, the CDR3 is TGTGCCATCAGTGGGGCCGCAAAAGACGGGGAGCTGTTTTTT. Protein product: CAISGAAKDGELFF.

This clonotype was recorded at least ten times. The rearrangement uses TRBV20-1 and TRBJ2-7; TRBD1 agrees at 7 bases. This CDR3 contains 11 residues. With V trimmed by 6 bases and J by 7 bases, 6 bases remained unmatched. Germline V gene lookup returns CDR1 DFQATT and CDR2 SNEGSKA (reference sequence). The CDR3 nucleotides are TGCAGTGCCCGACAGGGTGCTGAGCAGTACGTC. Translating it yields CSARQGAEQYV.

This clonotype was detected only a few times. V gene TRBV3-1 combines with J gene TRBJ2-5; possibly TRBD1 for D (5 bases). The germline V gene has CDR1 LGHDT and CDR2 YNNKEL (reference sequence). V lost 0 bases to trimming and J lost 7 bases, with 12 bases between them. This CDR3 is built from 14 residues. The CDR3 sequence is CASSQEGQGGTQYF. In nucleotides, the CDR3 is TGTGCCAGCAGCCAAGAAGGGCAGGGCGGGACCCAGTACTTC.

This clonotype was counted ten times or more. The CDR3 bases are TGTGCCAGCAGTTTTTCTTGGGTCTCCGGGGAGCTGTTTTTT. This sequence encodes CASSFSWVSGELFF. The rearrangement uses TRBV12-3 or TRBV12-4 and TRBJ2-2; D gene uncertain. Trimming cost V 3 bases and J 6 bases, with 11 bases left between them. This CDR3 spans 14 amino acids.

This chain connects TRBV25-1 to TRBJ2-5; a weak D match, TRBD2 (6 bases). Deletions cut 7 bases from V and 2 bases from J, with 17 bases between. This CDR3 is 15 amino acids long. Germline-derived CDR1 and CDR2 are MGHDK and SYGVNS. CDR3 sequence (DNA): TGTGCCAGCACTTCCGGGGGAGCGAATCAAGAGACCCAGTACTTC. Protein product: CASTSGGANQETQYF.

This clonotype was observed a handful of times. This sequence joins TRBV5-1 and TRBJ2-1, with D unresolved. Trimming took 0 bases from V and 9 from J, leaving 16 bases between them. Germline loops: CDR1 SGHRS, CDR2 YFSETQ. The CDR3 spans 15 residues. The CDR3 loop is CASSLAQTRSVEQFF. Here the CDR3 DNA reads TGCGCCAGCAGCTTGGCTCAGACACGATCGGTTGAGCAGTTCTTC.

The rearrangement uses TRBV20-1 and TRBJ1-2; TRBD1 agrees at 7 bases. With V trimmed by 5 bases and J by 5 bases, 14 bases remained unmatched. Looked up from germline, CDR1 is DFQATT and CDR2 is SNEGSKA (reference sequence). The CDR3 spans 15 residues. CDR3 nucleotide sequence: TGCAGTGCTGCCAAATCTCCGACAGGGAAGTATGGCTACACCTTC. Residues: CSAAKSPTGKYGYTF.

This clonotype came up many times. The chain uses TRBV29-1 and TRBJ2-3; 12 bases align to TRBD1. J was trimmed by 0 bases and V by 6 bases; bases with no gene match: 4. The germline V gene has CDR1 SQVTM and CDR2 ANQGSEA. This CDR3 has 15 residues. CDR3 nucleotide sequence: TGCAGCGTGGGGACAGGGGGCATCAGCACAGATACGCAGTATTTT. Translating gives CSVGTGGISTDTQYF.

There are a few counts of this clonotype. The rearrangement uses TRBV12-3 or TRBV12-4 and TRBJ1-1; 9 bases agree with TRBD1. The CDR3 extends over 13 amino acids. Losses at the gene ends were 2 bases for V and 7 bases for J; bases not matched to a gene: 2. The CDR3 coding sequence is TGTGCCAGCAGTTTACAGACAGGGGGTGAAGCTTTCTTT. It yields the protein CASSLQTGGEAFF.

The chain has TRBV7-9 and TRBJ1-5; D is perhaps TRBD1 (6 bases). CDR1 and CDR2 from the germline V gene are SEHNR and FQNEAQ (reference sequence). This CDR3 is built from 17 residues. The V and J ends lost 2 bases and 7 bases respectively, with 21 bases between them. The CDR3 reads CASSLQLMGGPEQPQHF. For the CDR3, the DNA is TGTGCCAGCAGCTTACAGTTAATGGGGGGCCCGGAGCAGCCCCAGCATTTT.

This rearrangement joins TRBV7-2 to TRBJ2-3; D is possibly TRBD2 (7 bases). Trimming cost V 0 bases and J 6 bases, with 13 bases left between them. Per the germline V gene, CDR1 is SGHTA and CDR2 is FQGNSA. The length of the CDR3 is 15 residues. This CDR3 is CASSLAGGLADTQYF. CDR3 nucleotides: TGTGCCAGCAGCTTAGCGGGGGGGCTGGCGGATACGCAGTATTTT.

This clonotype was recorded many times. The CDR3 protein is CASSLGDYRGHEQFF. In DNA, the CDR3 is TGCGCCAGCAGCCTTGGAGATTACAGGGGCCATGAGCAGTTCTTC. V gene TRBV5-1 combines with J gene TRBJ2-1; the match to TRBD1 covers 7 bases. Germline V gene lookup returns CDR1 SGHRS and CDR2 YFSETQ. V trimming: 4 bases; J trimming: 8 bases; junction bases outside the gene matches: 12. This CDR3 region has 15 residues. Filled out from reference TRBV5-1 and TRBJ2-1, the complete variable domain reads KAGVTQTPRYLIKTRGQQVTLSCSPISGHRSVSWYQQTPGQGLQFLFEYFSETQRNKGNFPGRFSGRQFSNSRSEMNVSTLELGDSALYLCASSLGDYRGHEQFFGPGTRLTVL.

This clonotype was counted between two and nine times. The gene calls are TRBV7-2 and TRBJ2-3; D unresolved. CDR1 is SGHTA and CDR2 is FQGNSA in the germline V gene. The CDR3 covers 14 residues. The V and J ends lost 5 bases and 0 bases respectively, with 9 bases between them. The CDR3 bases are TGTGCCAGCAGCGCAATATACAGCACAGATACGCAGTATTTT. Translation gives CASSAIYSTDTQYF.

This clonotype was seen many times. The chain uses TRBV28 and TRBJ1-6, with a possible D match to TRBD1 (5 bases). Per the germline V gene, CDR1 is MDHEN and CDR2 is SYDVKM. Trimming removed 5 bases at V and 0 bases at J, with 11 bases between. This CDR3 is built from 16 residues. CDR3 region: CASSPGGSSYNSPLHF. The DNA for the CDR3 is TGTGCCAGCAGTCCCGGGGGGAGCTCCTATAATTCACCCCTCCACTTT.